This T cell receptor beta chain originates from a study of OX40 agonist ivuxolimab in advanced cancers. The overall study: Six ivuxolimab dose levels, 0.01 to 10 mg/kg, were given intravenously every 2 weeks. Cancers in dose escalation were hepatocellular, melanoma, renal cell and head and neck. Study outcomes and limitations: At doses 0.1 to 3.0 mg/kg, CD4+ and CD8+ clones expanded.

As regards this clone: The antigen is not known.

V lost 4 bases and J lost 0, with 14 bases in between. The germline gives CDR1 SEHNR, CDR2 FQNEAQ (reference sequence). The length of the CDR3 is 16 residues. Samples of blood were obtained at baseline, on cycle 4 day 1, and on cycle 7 day 1. Sequencing was performed with immunoSEQ multiplex PCR; in TCRdb, only in-frame clones are kept and a portion is missing. The sample lists 100,000 or so clones; around 96% were seen once. The source is an adult with an advanced solid tumor such as melanoma, head and neck, liver or kidney cancer. The V call is TRBV7-9, the J call TRBJ2-3; a possible D gene is TRBD1 (5 bases). This material consisted of CD4+ or CD8+ T cells sorted from blood, taken in a trial of the OX40 agonist ivuxolimab. Here the CDR3 reads CASSSRQTSSTDTQYF. CDR3 nucleotides: TGTGCCAGCAGCTCCCGACAGACGTCTAGCACAGATACGCAGTATTTT.